The subject of this entry is one T cell receptor beta chain. Participants, about 18 to 89 years old, spanned around 25 US areas. The CDR3 is 15 residues long. Looked up from germline, CDR1 is SNHLY and CDR2 is FYNNEI. Trimming removed 5 bases from V and 0 bases from J, with 11 bases in between. The sample comes from a study of blood T cell repertoires in COVID-19. Study-level information: Sites across the United States, Italy and Spain contributed samples from acute and convalescent COVID-19. Sources were T cells, B-cell-depleted T cells, or PBMCs; the material itself was cDNA or gDNA.

How the authors handled the data: Reference gene primer amplification in the assay estimated nucleated cell counts. The repertoire was sequenced with immunoSEQ multiplex PCR; TCRdb's copy has only in-frame clones and lacks some. The D gene and trimming were derived from the DNA, and the V and J assignments and clone size from that table. Of 400,000 or so clones in the sample, nearly 90% are singletons; the top ten hold 2% to 2.5%. This clonotype originated in a woman in her 40s with acute COVID-19. The source material was PBMCs or T cells enriched from blood (not recorded which). The rearrangement links TRBV2 to TRBJ1-5, with D possibly TRBD1 on 6 matching bases. The CDR3 nucleotides read TGTGCCAGCAGTTTCGACAGGACTAGCAATCAGCCCCAGCATTTT. Protein: CASSFDRTSNQPQHF.